This T cell receptor beta chain was recorded in a study of cytomegalovirus exposure and HLA in healthy donors. Of note for this clone: As yet, its antigen is unknown.

Study-level points and caveats: Published work reported that the classifier diagnosed cytomegalovirus status with high specificity and sensitivity. Highest at DRB1 and lowest at HLA-C, TCR association rates differed among HLA loci in a later analysis. Immune exposure was documented only through CMV serostatus.

PCR employed 60 Vbeta and 13 Jbeta primers. Sequencing was performed with immunoSEQ multiplex PCR; in TCRdb, only in-frame clones are kept and a portion is missing. The top ten hold less than 2% of the sample, which has under 200,000 clones, approximately 70% seen once. There were likely unrecorded immune exposures, though donors were nominally healthy when sampled. This clonotype was sampled from a woman aged 30 to 39 in good health and CMV-seronegative. Sequencing was carried out using PBMCs.

The CDR3 nucleotides read TGTGCCAGCAGCTCGGAACTAGCGGGAGGTTACAATGAGCAGTTCTTC. It yields the protein CASSSELAGGYNEQFF. V gene TRBV7-3 combines with J gene TRBJ2-1, with 12 bases that match TRBD2. This CDR3 is built from 16 residues. Germline V lookup: CDR1 SGHTA, CDR2 FQGTGA. J lost 4 bases, V lost 4 bases, and 5 bases had no gene match.